This record covers a single TCR beta chain. The V segment lost 4 bases and the J segment 3 bases; nucleotides outside the gene matches: 13. Germline CDR1 reads SGHDT; CDR2 reads YYEEEE. This CDR3 contains 17 residues. The data originate from a study of technical replicates of blood from a handful of donors. TCRdb's table, derived via immunoSEQ multiplex PCR, lists solely in-frame clones and lacks some. The sample lists tens of thousands of clones, 95% to 97% occurring once. J is TRBJ1-2 and V is TRBV5-6; 9 positions match TRBD1. The sequenced sample was T cells isolated from PBMCs. The TCR was taken from a human donor in good health. CDR3 protein: CASSLPGQGLGDYGYTF. The CDR3 coding sequence is TGTGCCAGCAGCCTCCCCGGACAGGGGTTAGGGGACTATGGCTACACCTTC. Based on the CDR3 plus reference TRBV5-6 and TRBJ1-2, the full variable domain is DAGVTQSPTHLIKTRGQQVTLRCSPKSGHDTVSWYQQALGQGPQFIFQYYEEEERQRGNFPDRFSGHQFPNYSSELNVNALLLGDSALYLCASSLPGQGLGDYGYTFGSGTRLTVV.